Following are 24 T cell receptor beta chains from one sample sequenced in a study of cytomegalovirus exposure and HLA in healthy donors. Vbeta (60) and Jbeta (13) primers were used in the PCR. Only in-frame clones appear in the TCRdb table, and some are missing; sequencing was by immunoSEQ multiplex PCR. The sample consists of 50,000 or so clones, 73% of them appearing once. Sequenced sample: PBMCs. The source of these receptors is a man younger than 35 in good health and CMV-seronegative.

The gene calls are TRBV6-1 and TRBJ1-4, with TRBD1 matching 9 bases. The germline gives CDR1 MNHNS, CDR2 SASEGT. The CDR3 is 16 residues long. Trimming at V came to 2 bases and at J to 3 bases, leaving 4 bases not matched to a gene. As DNA, the CDR3 is TGTGCCAGCAGTGAAAACAGGGGGCCCGCTAATGAAAAACTGTTTTTT. This translates into CASSENRGPANEKLFF.

This clone was observed a few times. The V gene is TRBV28, the J gene TRBJ2-1, with 12 bases lining up with TRBD2. Per germline, CDR1 MDHEN and CDR2 SYDVKM. After removal of 4 bases from V and 3 bases from J, the junction contained 4 bases not matched to a gene. The CDR3 length is 16 residues. The CDR3, as DNA: TGTGCCAGCAGTTCGACTAGCGGGAGATACTACAATGAGCAGTTCTTC. It codes for CASSSTSGRYYNEQFF.

The genes are TRBV7-8 and TRBJ1-5; D is undetermined. Trimming stripped 5 bases from V and 0 bases from J, with 8 bases between. The CDR3 loop spans 14 amino acids. Germline assignment: CDR1 SGHVS and CDR2 FQNEAQ. In nucleotides, the CDR3 is TGTGCCAGCAGCACTTCCAATAGCAATCAGCCCCAGCATTTT. It codes for CASSTSNSNQPQHF.

The chain recombines TRBV6-5 with TRBJ1-5, with D tentatively TRBD1 (5 bases). Germline V gene data show CDR1 as MNHEY and CDR2 as SVGAGI. This CDR3 is 13 amino acids long. V gave up 9 bases and J gave up 3 bases, with 12 bases separating them. The CDR3 is CASKSGYNQPQHF. CDR3 nucleotide sequence: TGTGCCAGTAAATCAGGGTACAATCAGCCCCAGCATTTT.

The J gene is TRBJ1-6, the V gene TRBV7-2; TRBD1 matches 10 bases. This CDR3 region has 16 residues. V shed 5 bases, J shed 9 bases, and the junction held 10 bases outside the gene matches. From germline, CDR1 is SGHTA and CDR2 FQGNSA. CDR3 in amino acids: CASSQPGQGTFSPLHF. The CDR3 nucleotides are TGTGCCAGCAGCCAACCGGGACAGGGGACTTTTTCACCCCTCCACTTT.

The genes are TRBV18 and TRBJ1-4; no clear D. From germline, CDR1 is KGHSH and CDR2 LQKENI. V was cut by 3 bases and J by 7 bases, with 12 bases left in between. CDR3 length: 14 residues. CDR3 DNA: TGTGCCAGCTCACCCCCTGTGGCAAGTGAAAAACTGTTTTTT. Its protein product is CASSPPVASEKLFF.

This chain uses TRBV5-4 with TRBJ2-5, with TRBD1 as a possible D gene (6 bases). Deletions cut 4 bases from V and 2 bases from J, with 12 bases between. Germline V gene data show CDR1 as SGHNT and CDR2 as YYREEE (reference sequence). There are 14 residues in the CDR3. The CDR3 loop reads CASSLVRGQETQYF. CDR3 DNA sequence: TGTGCCAGCAGCCTTGTTAGGGGGCAAGAGACCCAGTACTTC.

This chain joins TRBV11-3 and TRBJ1-5; 7 bases are shared with TRBD1. CDR1 and CDR2 from the germline V gene are SGHNT and YENEEA. The V segment lost 5 bases and the J segment 3 bases; nucleotides outside the gene matches: 10. This CDR3 has 16 residues. For the CDR3, the DNA is TGTGCCAGCAGCCTCGGACAGGCCCCCTCCAATCAGCCCCAGCATTTT. Translating it yields CASSLGQAPSNQPQHF.

J is TRBJ2-7 and V is TRBV7-2; D remains ambiguous. Germline CDR1 SGHTA, CDR2 FQGNSA. Between the trimmed V and J ends, which lost 3 bases and 4 bases, there was a span of 10 bases. The CDR3 sequence is 13 residues long. Written as DNA, the CDR3 is TGTGCCAGCAGCTTTCAGGCTAAGTACGAGCAGTACTTC. Amino acid sequence: CASSFQAKYEQYF.

The V gene is TRBV30, the J gene TRBJ1-6; 7 nucleotides agree with TRBD1. The CDR3 has 13 amino acids. Losses at the gene ends were 5 bases for V and 9 bases for J; bases not matched to a gene: 7. Per the germline V gene, CDR1 is GTSNPN and CDR2 is SVGIG (reference sequence). CDR3 residues: CAWSDPGGSPLHF. CDR3 sequence (DNA): TGTGCCTGGTCCGACCCAGGGGGTTCACCCCTCCACTTT.

The chain uses TRBV30 and TRBJ2-7; no clear D. The V gene lost 7 bases and the J gene lost 3 bases, with 19 bases spanning the gap. Germline V lookup: CDR1 GTSNPN, CDR2 SVGIG (reference sequence). This CDR3 is built from 14 residues. The CDR3 here is CAYAFGQSYYEQYF. The CDR3 DNA reads TGTGCCTACGCGTTTGGGCAGTCCTACTACGAGCAGTACTTC.

The chain joins TRBV29-1 to TRBJ2-7; 9 bases align to TRBD1. The junction had 7 bases not matched to a gene; V was cut back by 4 bases and J by 3 bases. The germline gives CDR1 SQVTM, CDR2 ANQGSEA. The CDR3 runs to 14 residues. The chain's CDR3 is CSVGPRTGVYEQYF. CDR3 DNA sequence: TGCAGCGTTGGGCCAAGGACAGGGGTCTACGAGCAGTACTTC.

V usage is TRBV29-1 and J usage is TRBJ2-1; D is ambiguous. CDR3 length: 14 amino acids. The V and J ends lost 0 bases and 7 bases respectively, with 13 bases between them. Germline CDR1 is SQVTM and CDR2 is ANQGSEA. The CDR3 region has the DNA TGCAGCGTTGAAGATCACCCAATCGGGAATGAGCAGTTCTTC. Translating gives CSVEDHPIGNEQFF.

This clone turned up a few times. The rearrangement links TRBV19 to TRBJ2-7; 9 positions agree with TRBD1. Per germline, CDR1 LNHDA and CDR2 SQIVND (reference sequence). J gave up 5 bases and V 3 bases, and 11 bases lay outside the gene matches. The CDR3 sequence is 16 residues long. The DNA for the CDR3 is TGTGCCAGTAGTATCCAGGACAGGGGCCGTTTTGACGAGCAGTACTTC. It yields the protein CASSIQDRGRFDEQYF.

The V gene is TRBV7-6, the J gene TRBJ2-6; possibly TRBD1 for D (5 bases). Germline loops: CDR1 SGHVS, CDR2 FNYEAQ. The V gene lost 5 bases and the J gene lost 2 bases, with 10 bases spanning the gap. The CDR3 runs 15 residues. DNA for the CDR3: TGTGCCAGCAGCCGACAAGGGGCTGGGGCCAACGTCCTGACTTTC. It yields the protein CASSRQGAGANVLTF.

This clone was recorded once. The CDR3 sequence: CASSYGGAGENTEAFF. CDR3 coding DNA: TGTGCCAGCAGTTACGGGGGGGCCGGTGAGAACACTGAAGCTTTCTTT. The chain recombines TRBV6-5 with TRBJ1-1; D perhaps matches TRBD1 (6 bases). The V end was cut by 2 bases, the J end by 1 base, with 14 bases between. The CDR3 is made up of 16 amino acids. Germline lookup yields CDR1 MNHEY and CDR2 SVGAGI.

The chain uses TRBV29-1 and TRBJ2-1, with 12 bases matching TRBD2. V shed 0 bases and J 10 bases; nucleotides not matched to a gene: 13. CDR1 and CDR2 from the germline V gene are SQVTM and ANQGSEA. The length of the CDR3 is 17 residues. This CDR3 reads CSVEDGNTSGRPFEQFF. The CDR3 bases are TGCAGCGTTGAAGACGGGAATACTAGCGGGAGGCCCTTCGAGCAGTTCTTC.

The sample holds a few counts of this clone. The rearrangement uses TRBV28 and TRBJ2-7; D is uncertain. Deletions cut 7 bases from V and 3 bases from J, with 10 bases between. The germline V gene encodes CDR1 MDHEN and CDR2 SYDVKM. There are 12 residues in the CDR3. CDR3 in DNA: TGTGCCAGCATGCCAGGTGGCTACGAGCAGTACTTC. This codes for CASMPGGYEQYF.

The table lists this clone with a count of one. V and J are TRBV29-1 and TRBJ1-1; 8 bases are a match to TRBD1. Trimming took 6 bases from V and 3 from J; bases not matched to a gene: 6. This CDR3 contains 13 residues. Germline V CDR1 and CDR2: SQVTM, ANQGSEA. The CDR3 region has the DNA TGCAGCGTCCGGACAGGGAGAGACACTGAAGCTTTCTTT. Residues: CSVRTGRDTEAFF.

J is TRBJ2-7 and V is TRBV29-1; TRBD2 matches at 7 bases. Germline CDR1 is SQVTM and CDR2 is ANQGSEA. Losses at the gene ends were 6 bases for V and 1 base for J; bases not matched to a gene: 12. The CDR3 is 15 residues long. The CDR3 nucleotides are TGCAGCGTACTGTCCCCCGGGACTACTTCCTACGAGCAGTACTTC. Translated, it gives CSVLSPGTTSYEQYF.

This clone has a single count. The J gene is TRBJ2-7, the V gene TRBV6-1; the D gene is possibly TRBD1 (5 bases). V gave up 5 bases and J gave up 6 bases, with 11 bases separating them. Germline-derived CDR1 and CDR2 are MNHNS and SASEGT. CDR3 size: 12 residues. This chain's CDR3 is CASSLHGAEQYF. The DNA of the CDR3 is TGTGCCAGCAGTCTCCATGGGGCCGAGCAGTACTTC.

This clone came up a few times. V gene TRBV4-3 combines with J gene TRBJ2-5; TRBD2 matches 11 bases. Germline CDR1 and CDR2: LGHNA and YSLEER. Germline trimming cut 4 bases from V and 4 bases from J; bases unmatched to any gene: 8. There are 16 residues in the CDR3. The CDR3 nucleotides are TGCGCCAGCAGCCGACATACTAGCGGGAGTAGAGAGACCCAGTACTTC. This sequence encodes CASSRHTSGSRETQYF.

This sequence joins TRBV27 and TRBJ2-7; tentative D call: TRBD2 (6 bases). Germline V gene data show CDR1 as MNHEY and CDR2 as SMNVEV (reference sequence). The length of the CDR3 is 14 residues. Trimming removed 3 bases at V and 3 bases at J, with 12 bases between. In DNA, the CDR3 is TGTGCCAGCAGTTTTGGGGGAGCGGGCTACGAGCAGTACTTC. As protein: CASSFGGAGYEQYF.

This chain links TRBV10-3 with TRBJ2-2, with 7 positions matching TRBD1. Germline V gene sequence: CDR1 ENHRY, CDR2 SYGVKD. This CDR3 region has 18 residues. Trimming took 1 base from V and 0 from J; bases not matched to a gene: 8. The CDR3 DNA follows: TGTGCCATCAGTGAGTGGCACAGGGGAGAGTCGAACACCGGGGAGCTGTTTTTT. Amino acid sequence: CAISEWHRGESNTGELFF.